A single T cell receptor (beta chain) is shown here with its context. Its specificity is not known. The PCR employed 60 Vbeta primers together with 13 Jbeta primers. The repertoire was sequenced with immunoSEQ multiplex PCR; TCRdb's copy has only in-frame clones and lacks some. The sample lists more than 85,000 clones, over 60% occurring once. Nominal health characterized the donors when sampled, though unrecorded immune exposures were likely. The data were taken from a study of cytomegalovirus exposure and HLA in healthy donors. Overall study: Falling in the Caucasian-associated ancestry cluster were roughly 86% of approximately 410 genotyped donors. Study outcomes and limitations: A later analysis linked a missense variant in DCLRE1C to the trimming of TCR beta V and J genes. Association with HLA alleles at 0.05 false discovery rate was found for 16,951 TCR beta sequences in a later analysis.

Looked up from germline, CDR1 is SGHRS and CDR2 is YFSETQ. CDR3 length: 15 amino acids. This TCR derives from a male donor in good health and CMV-seropositive. V is TRBV5-1 and J is TRBJ2-7; 9 bases are a match to TRBD1. The sequencing input was PBMCs. CDR3 loop: CATKSTGGEGDEQYF. The CDR3 nucleotides read TGCGCAACGAAATCAACAGGGGGCGAGGGGGACGAGCAGTACTTC.